This T cell receptor (beta chain) was observed in a study of T cell clusters in autoimmune cytopenias. Study results and caveats: Primary autoimmune cytopenia patients appeared to lack physiological T cell clusters present in healthy donors. A dominant lymphoma-associated repertoire apparently masked the cluster-lack signature in secondary cytopenia versus chronic lymphocytic leukemia. TRB repertoire shifts in secondary cytopenia and chronic lymphocytic leukemia mostly reflected lymphoma, not autoimmunity. The T cell clusters came from computational analysis alone and lack functional validation.

Multiplex touch-down PCR amplified TRB using TRB-A and TRB-B pools in one tube. TCRdb reanalyzed the multiplex PCR reads and collapses them to one entry per CDR3 protein, without DNA. This table holds roughly 5,000 distinct CDR3 sequences. About this clonotype: The antigen remains undetermined.

Each sample's input was 250 ng genomic DNA, 38,000 or so genome equivalents. There are 13 residues in the CDR3. The germline V gene encodes CDR1 LGHNA and CDR2 YSLEER. Sequencing was carried out using peripheral blood. The rearrangement links TRBV4-3 to TRBJ1-1. This TCR was recovered from a human donor with an autoimmune cytopenia or autoimmune hepatitis (not recorded which). CDR3 region: CASSQGDNTEAFF.